Listed below are T cell receptor beta chains from one sample, sequenced in a study of OX40 agonist ivuxolimab in advanced cancers. Profiled with immunoSEQ multiplex PCR; TCRdb holds only in-frame clones, not every one. The sample shows 30,000 to 45,000 clones, about 90% of them seen only once. Sequencing was performed on CD4+ or CD8+ T cells sorted from blood, taken in a trial of the OX40 agonist ivuxolimab. Source of these receptors: an adult with an advanced solid tumor such as melanoma, head and neck, liver or kidney cancer. Both conserved end residues are part of each CDR3. The D gene is left open where the match is weak. Some rows mark clone size as missing; the rest say once, few, many or name a class of expanded clone.

abundance: -; len: 11; v_gene: TRBV6-1; j_gene: TRBJ2-7; d_gene: -; CDR3aa: CASSYMAEQYF; CDR3nt: TGTGCCAGCAGTTACATGGCCGAGCAGTACTTC
abundance: -; len: 13; v_gene: TRBV28; j_gene: TRBJ2-7; d_gene: TRBD2; CDR3aa: CANSGRRQDEQYF; CDR3nt: TGTGCCAATAGCGGGAGGCGCCAGGACGAGCAGTACTTC
abundance: -; len: 15; v_gene: TRBV2; j_gene: TRBJ1-6; d_gene: -; CDR3aa: CASSAQDYYNSPLHF; CDR3nt: TGTGCCAGCAGTGCTCAGGATTACTATAATTCACCCCTCCACTTT
abundance: once; len: 15; v_gene: TRBV7-9; j_gene: TRBJ2-1; d_gene: -; CDR3aa: CASSLTESSYNEQFF; CDR3nt: TGTGCCAGCAGCTTAACGGAGAGCTCCTACAATGAGCAGTTCTTC
abundance: -; len: 17; v_gene: TRBV6-1; j_gene: TRBJ2-2; d_gene: TRBD2; CDR3aa: CASSGERGGSGSGELFF; CDR3nt: TGTGCCAGCAGTGGGGAAAGGGGCGGGAGTGGGTCCGGGGAGCTGTTTTTT
abundance: -; len: 13; v_gene: TRBV29-1; j_gene: TRBJ1-2; d_gene: -; CDR3aa: CSVRTSAVYGYTF; CDR3nt: TGCAGCGTCCGGACATCCGCGGTCTATGGCTACACCTTC
abundance: -; len: 13; v_gene: TRBV29-1; j_gene: TRBJ2-7; d_gene: TRBD1; CDR3aa: CSVEGGDRSEQYF; CDR3nt: TGCAGCGTTGAAGGGGGGGACAGGAGCGAGCAGTACTTC
abundance: -; len: 18; v_gene: TRBV27; j_gene: TRBJ2-7; d_gene: TRBD2; CDR3aa: CASSSLNLAGGPVHEQYF; CDR3nt: TGTGCCAGCAGTTCCCTAAACCTAGCGGGAGGGCCAGTCCACGAGCAGTACTTC
abundance: -; len: 15; v_gene: TRBV7-9; j_gene: TRBJ2-3; d_gene: -; CDR3aa: CASSLVSQSPDTQYF; CDR3nt: TGTGCCAGCAGCTTAGTCTCGCAGTCCCCAGATACGCAGTATTTT
abundance: -; len: 16; v_gene: TRBV5-5; j_gene: TRBJ2-6; d_gene: -; CDR3aa: CASSPWILMGANVLTF; CDR3nt: TGTGCCAGCAGCCCGTGGATCCTTATGGGGGCCAACGTCCTGACTTTC
abundance: -; len: 13; v_gene: TRBV19; j_gene: TRBJ2-3; d_gene: -; CDR3aa: CASSTSSTDTQYF; CDR3nt: TGTGCCAGTAGTACCTCCAGCACAGATACGCAGTATTTT
abundance: -; len: 15; v_gene: TRBV11-2; j_gene: TRBJ2-3; d_gene: TRBD2; CDR3aa: CASSFGAGTTDTQYF; CDR3nt: TGTGCCAGCAGCTTTGGAGCGGGGACCACAGATACGCAGTATTTT
abundance: -; len: 12; v_gene: TRBV4-1; j_gene: TRBJ2-7; d_gene: -; CDR3aa: CASSHSSYEQYF; CDR3nt: TGCGCCAGCAGCCACAGCTCCTACGAGCAGTACTTC
abundance: -; len: 13; v_gene: TRBV5-1; j_gene: TRBJ1-2; d_gene: -; CDR3aa: CASSLGGNYGYTF; CDR3nt: TGCGCCAGCAGCTTGGGGGGTAACTATGGCTACACCTTC
abundance: once; len: 14; v_gene: TRBV28; j_gene: TRBJ2-7; d_gene: TRBD2; CDR3aa: CASSFTPLGGEQYF; CDR3nt: TGTGCCAGCAGTTTCACCCCTCTCGGGGGGGAGCAGTACTTC
abundance: -; len: 13; v_gene: TRBV25-1; j_gene: TRBJ1-2; d_gene: -; CDR3aa: CASSAGGGNGYTF; CDR3nt: TGTGCCAGCAGTGCGGGGGGCGGGAATGGCTACACCTTC
abundance: -; len: 11; v_gene: TRBV6-6; j_gene: TRBJ2-1; d_gene: -; CDR3aa: CASNHDAEQFF; CDR3nt: TGTGCCAGCAATCACGACGCTGAGCAGTTCTTC
abundance: -; len: 16; v_gene: TRBV5-1; j_gene: TRBJ2-7; d_gene: TRBD2; CDR3aa: CASSTVLAANSYEQYF; CDR3nt: TGCGCCAGCAGCACCGTACTAGCGGCGAACTCCTACGAGCAGTACTTC
abundance: -; len: 17; v_gene: TRBV28; j_gene: TRBJ1-2; d_gene: -; CDR3aa: CASSESPGYLLNYGYTF; CDR3nt: TGTGCCAGCAGTGAATCACCGGGGTACCTTCTCAACTATGGCTACACCTTC
abundance: -; len: 13; v_gene: TRBV10-1; j_gene: TRBJ1-5; d_gene: TRBD1; CDR3aa: CASSRTGDQPQHF; CDR3nt: TGCGCCAGCAGCCGGACAGGCGATCAGCCCCAGCATTTT
abundance: medium-sized; len: 15; v_gene: TRBV6-1; j_gene: TRBJ2-7; d_gene: -; CDR3aa: CASSGNDGGSYEQYF; CDR3nt: TGTGCCAGCAGCGGAAACGATGGGGGGTCATACGAGCAGTACTTC
abundance: once; len: 15; v_gene: TRBV7-9; j_gene: TRBJ2-5; d_gene: -; CDR3aa: CASSGSRDIQETQYF; CDR3nt: TGTGCCAGCAGCGGATCCCGGGACATACAAGAGACCCAGTACTTC
abundance: -; len: 15; v_gene: TRBV6-5; j_gene: TRBJ2-7; d_gene: -; CDR3aa: CASSYSRVLRNEQYF; CDR3nt: TGTGCCAGCAGTTACTCGAGGGTCCTCCGGAACGAGCAGTACTTC
abundance: -; len: 15; v_gene: TRBV2; j_gene: TRBJ2-7; d_gene: -; CDR3aa: CASSEGPTGSYEQYF; CDR3nt: TGTGCCAGCAGTGAAGGCCCGACTGGCTCCTACGAGCAGTACTTC
abundance: -; len: 13; v_gene: TRBV11-2; j_gene: TRBJ2-7; d_gene: -; CDR3aa: CASSLAIGYEQYF; CDR3nt: TGTGCCAGCAGCTTAGCGATAGGGTACGAGCAGTACTTC
abundance: -; len: 13; v_gene: TRBV7-3; j_gene: TRBJ2-7; d_gene: -; CDR3aa: CASSLFPGPEQYF; CDR3nt: TGTGCCAGCAGCTTATTTCCCGGCCCCGAGCAGTACTTC
abundance: -; len: 12; v_gene: TRBV7-8; j_gene: TRBJ2-7; d_gene: -; CDR3aa: CASSPGGHEQYF; CDR3nt: TGTGCCAGCAGCCCCGGGGGGCACGAGCAGTACTTC
abundance: -; len: 12; v_gene: TRBV29-1; j_gene: TRBJ2-1; d_gene: -; CDR3aa: CSGETSYNEQFF; CDR3nt: TGCAGTGGGGAGACCTCCTACAATGAGCAGTTCTTC
abundance: -; len: 14; v_gene: TRBV6-1; j_gene: TRBJ2-7; d_gene: -; CDR3aa: CASSDSGYSYEQYF; CDR3nt: TGTGCCAGCAGTGATTCTGGCTACTCCTACGAGCAGTACTTC
abundance: -; len: 16; v_gene: TRBV27; j_gene: TRBJ2-1; d_gene: TRBD2; CDR3aa: CASSSLAGGPFHEQFF; CDR3nt: TGTGCCAGCAGTTCCTTAGCGGGAGGGCCTTTCCATGAGCAGTTCTTC
abundance: once; len: 15; v_gene: TRBV5-4; j_gene: TRBJ2-2; d_gene: -; CDR3aa: CASSPSDGNTGELFF; CDR3nt: TGTGCCAGCAGCCCTTCGGACGGGAACACCGGGGAGCTGTTTTTT
abundance: -; len: 18; v_gene: TRBV29-1; j_gene: TRBJ2-1; d_gene: TRBD2; CDR3aa: CSAAGLAGELSSYNEQFF; CDR3nt: TGCAGCGCCGCCGGACTAGCGGGGGAACTCAGCTCCTACAATGAGCAGTTCTTC
abundance: -; len: 14; v_gene: TRBV7-2; j_gene: TRBJ2-3; d_gene: TRBD1; CDR3aa: CASSQDRGTDTQYF; CDR3nt: TGTGCCAGCAGCCAGGACAGGGGCACAGATACGCAGTATTTT
abundance: -; len: 18; v_gene: TRBV7-9; j_gene: TRBJ2-3; d_gene: -; CDR3aa: CASSLFVVSGTSTDTQYF; CDR3nt: TGTGCCAGCAGCTTATTCGTCGTGAGCGGAACTAGCACAGATACGCAGTATTTT
abundance: -; len: 14; v_gene: TRBV4-2; j_gene: TRBJ1-2; d_gene: TRBD1; CDR3aa: CASSQPTGSYGYTF; CDR3nt: TGTGCCAGCAGCCAACCGACAGGGAGTTATGGCTACACCTTC
abundance: -; len: 15; v_gene: TRBV27; j_gene: TRBJ1-1; d_gene: TRBD1; CDR3aa: CASSPGGALNTEAFF; CDR3nt: TGTGCCAGCAGTCCAGGGGGCGCGTTGAACACTGAAGCTTTCTTT
abundance: -; len: 11; v_gene: TRBV28; j_gene: TRBJ1-1; d_gene: -; CDR3aa: CASSLGQEAFF; CDR3nt: TGTGCCAGCAGTTTAGGGCAGGAAGCTTTCTTT
abundance: -; len: 14; v_gene: TRBV27; j_gene: TRBJ2-7; d_gene: -; CDR3aa: CASSLRAPAYEQYF; CDR3nt: TGTGCCAGCAGTTTAAGGGCACCGGCCTACGAGCAGTACTTC
abundance: -; len: 13; v_gene: TRBV11-2; j_gene: TRBJ2-2; d_gene: -; CDR3aa: CASSGSNTGELFF; CDR3nt: TGTGCCAGCAGCGGGAGTAACACCGGGGAGCTGTTTTTT
abundance: -; len: 13; v_gene: TRBV5-6; j_gene: TRBJ2-7; d_gene: -; CDR3aa: CASSSPTGYGVLF; CDR3nt: TGTGCCAGCAGCTCGCCCACAGGTTATGGGGTTCTCTTC
abundance: -; len: 14; v_gene: TRBV28; j_gene: TRBJ1-5; d_gene: TRBD1; CDR3aa: CASSSDRANQPQHF; CDR3nt: TGTGCCAGCAGTTCGGACAGGGCTAATCAGCCCCAGCATTTT
abundance: -; len: 15; v_gene: TRBV28; j_gene: TRBJ2-5; d_gene: TRBD2; CDR3aa: CASSRGLAGVETQYF; CDR3nt: TGTGCCAGCAGTAGGGGACTAGCGGGAGTGGAGACCCAGTACTTC
abundance: -; len: 12; v_gene: TRBV28; j_gene: TRBJ1-1; d_gene: -; CDR3aa: CASGNRVTEAFF; CDR3nt: TGTGCCAGCGGAAACAGGGTTACTGAAGCTTTCTTT
abundance: -; len: 16; v_gene: TRBV30; j_gene: TRBJ2-7; d_gene: -; CDR3aa: CAWSGPKTVSTYEQYF; CDR3nt: TGTGCCTGGAGTGGGCCAAAGACTGTGAGTACCTACGAGCAGTACTTC
abundance: -; len: 16; v_gene: TRBV28; j_gene: TRBJ1-5; d_gene: TRBD1; CDR3aa: CASSSPGQGGIRTQHF; CDR3nt: TGTGCCAGCAGTTCACCGGGACAGGGGGGGATTCGGACCCAGCATTTT
abundance: -; len: 14; v_gene: TRBV28; j_gene: TRBJ2-2; d_gene: -; CDR3aa: CASSFFRQTGELFF; CDR3nt: TGTGCCAGCAGTTTCTTCCGTCAAACCGGGGAGCTGTTTTTT
abundance: -; len: 15; v_gene: TRBV4-1; j_gene: TRBJ1-3; d_gene: -; CDR3aa: CASRPTSYSGNTIYF; CDR3nt: TGCGCCAGCAGACCCACATCCTACTCTGGAAACACCATATATTTT
abundance: -; len: 13; v_gene: TRBV11-2; j_gene: TRBJ2-7; d_gene: -; CDR3aa: CASSPSLPRLEYF; CDR3nt: TGTGCCAGCAGCCCCTCGCTTCCCAGGTTGGAGTACTTC
abundance: -; len: 13; v_gene: TRBV19; j_gene: TRBJ1-2; d_gene: -; CDR3aa: CASSISGVDGYTF; CDR3nt: TGTGCCAGTAGTATATCAGGGGTCGATGGCTACACCTTC
abundance: -; len: 13; v_gene: TRBV19; j_gene: TRBJ2-1; d_gene: -; CDR3aa: CASGRGIYNEQFF; CDR3nt: TGTGCCAGTGGACGGGGGATTTACAATGAGCAGTTCTTC
abundance: -; len: 13; v_gene: TRBV14; j_gene: TRBJ2-7; d_gene: -; CDR3aa: CASSPGTPYEQYF; CDR3nt: TGTGCCAGCAGTCCGGGCACCCCCTACGAGCAGTACTTC
abundance: -; len: 12; v_gene: TRBV29-1; j_gene: TRBJ1-2; d_gene: -; CDR3aa: CSVGSGYYGYTF; CDR3nt: TGCAGCGTTGGGTCGGGGTACTATGGCTACACCTTC
abundance: -; len: 15; v_gene: TRBV29-1; j_gene: TRBJ2-7; d_gene: TRBD1; CDR3aa: CSVREDGTGALRQYF; CDR3nt: TGCAGCGTTAGGGAAGACGGGACAGGGGCCCTGAGGCAGTACTTC